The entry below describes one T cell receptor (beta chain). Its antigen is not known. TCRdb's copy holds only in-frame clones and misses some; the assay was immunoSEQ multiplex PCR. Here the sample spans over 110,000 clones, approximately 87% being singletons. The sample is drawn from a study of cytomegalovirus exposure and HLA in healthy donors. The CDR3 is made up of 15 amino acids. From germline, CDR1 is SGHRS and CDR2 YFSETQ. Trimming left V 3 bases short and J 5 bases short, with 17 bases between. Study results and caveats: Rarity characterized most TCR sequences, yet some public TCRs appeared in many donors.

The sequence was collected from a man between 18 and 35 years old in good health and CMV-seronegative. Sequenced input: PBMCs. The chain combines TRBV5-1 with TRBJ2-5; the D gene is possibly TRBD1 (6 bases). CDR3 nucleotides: TGCGCCAGCAGCTCAGGGGTACAGCCGTTTGAGACCCAGTACTTC. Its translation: CASSSGVQPFETQYF.